These T cell receptor beta chains were read from a single sample in a study of T cells in Graves' hyperthyroidism and ophthalmopathy. From the multiplex PCR reads, TCRdb called clonotypes with MiXCR, one entry per CDR3 protein. The sample holds around 700,000 distinct CDR3 sequences; roughly 20% are singletons and the top ten take 16%. Sequencing was carried out using blood. Every receptor here comes from a woman aged 50 to 60 with Graves' hyperthyroidism that later progressed to Graves' ophthalmopathy. The conserved cysteine and the conserved F or W are not part of the CDR3 here.

V,length,J,CDR3
TRBV2,12,TRBJ2-3,ASSEARYTDTQY
TRBV27,14,TRBJ1-2,ASSSTGIKYNYGYT
TRBV2,9,TRBJ2-4,ASRDPNIQY
TRBV5-1,14,TRBJ1-1,ASSFWDRGGGTEAF
TRBV27,11,TRBJ1-2,ASSLEANYSYT
TRBV20-1,11,TRBJ1-2,SAWGQGEGGYT
TRBV6-2/TRBV6-3,12,TRBJ1-2,ASGDLRRGFGYT
TRBV2,14,TRBJ2-4,ASRGAFGEHKNIQY
TRBV12-3/TRBV12-4,11,TRBJ1-4,ASSLASNEKLF
TRBV7-6,13,TRBJ2-1,ASSVSSGSYNEQF
TRBV6-1,14,TRBJ1-1,ASSQISGRWNTEAF
TRBV7-3,11,TRBJ2-5,ASKASGEETQY
TRBV7-3,13,TRBJ2-2,ASSPGTSWTGELF
TRBV10-2,14,TRBJ1-2,ASSRDRGPSDYGYT
TRBV30,12,TRBJ1-1,AWSVTRKNTEAF
TRBV9,13,TRBJ2-2,ASSVAITNTGELF
TRBV12-3/TRBV12-4,10,TRBJ1-2,ASSDNYGSYT
TRBV4-1,12,TRBJ1-1,ASSQEGEYTEAF
TRBV15,16,TRBJ2-1,ATSRDGRWREPTDEQF
TRBV6-2/TRBV6-3,15,TRBJ2-3,ASSYYSGTSGTDTQY
TRBV7-9,10,TRBJ1-1,ASSRRQTEAF
TRBV29-1,12,TRBJ1-1,SPLGQGIFTEAF
TRBV20-1,12,TRBJ2-3,SARMTSFADTQY
TRBV3-1,9,TRBJ1-2,ASSQDVGYT
TRBV7-6,11,TRBJ2-6,ASSLVTDNVLT
TRBV7-6,11,TRBJ2-1,ASSPTGTLAQF
TRBV7-9,14,TRBJ2-3,ASSLSDRVTTDTQY
TRBV6-1,14,TRBJ2-3,ASSSPAAKLGDTQY
TRBV6-2/TRBV6-3,14,TRBJ1-5,ASADPRGAGNQPQH
TRBV10-3,12,TRBJ1-4,AISETEGNEKLF
TRBV9,10,TRBJ1-1,ASSDTVTEAF
TRBV4-1,11,TRBJ2-3,ASSETGVDTQY
TRBV7-3,14,TRBJ1-5,ARGVGSEVGNQPQH